One TCR beta chain is described in this entry. Its antigen remains unknown. Germline V CDR1 and CDR2: SQVTM, ANQGSEA. The CDR3 has 14 residues. Trimming pared 4 bases from V and 5 bases from J, leaving 16 bases between. The assay was immunoSEQ multiplex PCR, and TCRdb's table has in-frame clones only and misses some. The table lists about 130,000 clones, 89% of them singletons. The donors were part of the approximately 130-subject validation cohort, which stood apart from the roughly 700-subject first cohort. The source of the sample is a study of cytomegalovirus exposure and HLA in healthy donors. Study as a whole: The approximately 130 validation repertoires and the approximately 630 first-cohort repertoires shared a platform, a later analysis reported. Findings and limits, study-wide: Within the 120 or so validation repertoires, first-cohort TCR clusters tended to co-occur, according to a later analysis.

V is TRBV29-1 and J is TRBJ2-3; weak D call: TRBD2 (5 bases). This receptor was obtained from a woman under 30 in good health and CMV-seronegative. Sequenced material: PBMCs. For the CDR3, the DNA is TGCAGCGTTGTCCCGGGGATTGTTGGAGATACGCAGTATTTT. It specifies CSVVPGIVGDTQYF.